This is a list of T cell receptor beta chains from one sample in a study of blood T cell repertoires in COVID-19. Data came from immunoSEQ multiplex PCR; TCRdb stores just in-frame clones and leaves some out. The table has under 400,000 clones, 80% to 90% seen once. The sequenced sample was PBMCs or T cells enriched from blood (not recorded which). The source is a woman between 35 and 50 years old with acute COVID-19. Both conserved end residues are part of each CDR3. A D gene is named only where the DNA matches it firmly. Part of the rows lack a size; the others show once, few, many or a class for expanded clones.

CASSMRGGAASYNEQFF	TGTGCCAGTAGTATGAGAGGGGGGGCAGCGTCCTACAATGAGCAGTTCTTC	TRBJ2-1	TRBV19	.	.
CASSYSGRVGPGEQYF	TGTGCCAGCAGTTACAGCGGTCGAGTAGGACCGGGTGAGCAGTACTTC	TRBJ2-7	TRBV6-2/TRBV6-3	.	.
CASSSRQGTEAFF	TGTGCCAGCAGCTCACGACAGGGCACTGAAGCTTTCTTT	TRBJ1-1	TRBV4-2	TRBD1	.
CASSNARTGGTYIQYF	TGTGCCAGCAGCAACGCTAGGACAGGGGGCACTTACATTCAGTACTTC	TRBJ2-4	TRBV5-8	TRBD1	once
CASSPVLGRNYGYTF	TGTGCCAGCAGCCCCGTATTGGGGAGAAACTATGGCTACACCTTC	TRBJ1-2	TRBV5-4	.	.
CASSLVGVSNTEAFF	TGCGCCAGCAGCTTGGTAGGGGTATCGAACACTGAAGCTTTCTTT	TRBJ1-1	TRBV5-1	.	.
CASSLKGLAGKTTDTQYF	TGTGCCAGCAGCTTAAAGGGACTAGCGGGAAAGACCACAGATACGCAGTATTTT	TRBJ2-3	TRBV7-3	TRBD2	.
CASSPTGTGEKLFF	TGTGCCAGTAGCCCGACAGGGACGGGTGAAAAACTGTTTTTT	TRBJ1-4	TRBV19	TRBD1	once
CASSYSFSSPLHF	TGTGCCAGCAGTTACTCTTTTAGTTCACCCCTCCACTTT	TRBJ1-6	TRBV6-5	.	.
CASSFIAGAETQYF	TGCGCCAGCAGCTTTATAGCTGGAGCAGAGACCCAGTACTTC	TRBJ2-5	TRBV5-1	.	.